The 3 T cell receptor beta chains given below trace back to one sample, sequenced in a study of T cells after yellow fever vaccination. TCRdb processed the 5' RACE reads anew with MiXCR; each CDR3 protein has one entry. The top ten clones hold roughly a sixth of a sample with 350,000 to 450,000 distinct CDR3 sequences, over 15% of them seen once. The input for sequencing was PBMCs, taken before the yellow fever booster vaccination. The receptors here all came from a man younger than 30 who received the YFV17D yellow fever vaccine.

This clonotype turned up a few times. This chain uses TRBV7-9 with TRBJ2-2; tentatively, D is TRBD2 (6 bases). Germline CDR1 reads SEHNR; CDR2 reads FQNEAQ (reference sequence). V lost 3 bases, J lost 4 bases, and 15 bases lay in between. The CDR3 runs 16 residues. CDR3 nucleotides: TGTGCCAGCAGCTTTGGGGCGGGGTACGTCACCGGGGAGCTGTTTTTT. This translates into CASSFGAGYVTGELFF.

This chain links TRBV9 with TRBJ2-2; TRBD2 aligns across 10 bases. The CDR3 has 16 residues. V trimming: 4 bases; J trimming: 4 bases; junction bases outside the gene matches: 7. Looked up from germline, CDR1 is SGDLS and CDR2 is YYNGEE. CDR3 residues: CASSPQAGGGTGELFF. The DNA of the CDR3 is TGTGCCAGCAGCCCACAAGCGGGAGGGGGCACCGGGGAGCTGTTTTTT.

This chain joins TRBV9 and TRBJ2-1; 10 bases align to TRBD2. Germline CDR1 SGDLS, CDR2 YYNGEE. The CDR3 has 15 amino acids. The V and J ends lost 3 bases and 6 bases, in that order; junction bases with no gene match: 6. This chain's CDR3 is CASSASGGLRNEQFF. CDR3 DNA: TGTGCCAGCAGCGCTAGCGGGGGCCTTCGCAATGAGCAGTTCTTC.